This entry features one TCR beta chain sequence. Its specificity is not known. Drawing of blood for sampling happened at baseline, at cycle 4 day 1, and at cycle 7 day 1. This record belongs to a study of OX40 agonist ivuxolimab in advanced cancers. The wider study: Under the entry rules, prior anti-PD-1, anti-PD-L1 or anti-CTLA-4 therapy was allowed, and roughly 43% had some. Findings and caveats of the study: Compared with others, partial responders at 0.1-3.0 mg/kg displayed clonal expansion among the lowest. At 0.1 to 3.0 mg/kg, clonal expansion of CD4+ and CD8+ blood T cells had occurred by week 6.

Sequenced by immunoSEQ multiplex PCR; TCRdb stores in-frame clones only, minus some. The repertoire includes just under 75,000 clones, around nine tenths of them detected once, and 0.5% to 0.55% sits in the top ten. V was clipped by 3 bases and J by 8 bases; unmatched bases: 8. Germline lookup yields CDR1 MGHRA and CDR2 YSYEKL. The CDR3 has 15 amino acids. This TCR was sampled from an adult with an advanced solid tumor such as melanoma, head and neck, liver or kidney cancer. This chain uses TRBV4-1 with TRBJ2-1; 9 nucleotides line up with TRBD2. Here the sequenced sample was CD4+ or CD8+ T cells sorted from blood, taken in a trial of the OX40 agonist ivuxolimab. The CDR3 loop is CASSQPGTSIHEQFF. The CDR3 DNA reads TGCGCCAGCAGCCAGCCCGGGACTAGCATCCATGAGCAGTTCTTC.